This entry lists 7 T cell receptor beta chains sequenced from one sample in a study of blood T cell repertoires in COVID-19. Profiled with immunoSEQ multiplex PCR; TCRdb holds only in-frame clones, not every one. The sample carries some 170,000 clones, 84% recorded once. The sample taken for sequencing was PBMCs or T cells enriched from blood (not recorded which). All receptors derive from a man aged 45-60 years who had recovered from COVID-19.

In regard to this clone: The limits of the CDR3 on the DNA are not certain, so only TCRdb's listed CDR3 is given. The rearrangement uses TRBV6-5 and TRBJ2-1; the table's D call, TRBD1, has no DNA check behind it. The CDR3 is 14 residues long, ends included. The germline V gene has CDR1 MNHEY and CDR2 SVGAGI. The CDR3 is CASILDTAYNEQFF.

The chain uses TRBV20-1 and TRBJ2-1; D is uncertain. In germline, CDR1 is DFQATT, CDR2 SNEGSKA (reference sequence). This CDR3 has 11 amino acids. Trimming removed 4 bases from V and 3 bases from J, with 4 bases in between. The CDR3 region is CSAIGYNEQFF. The CDR3 DNA sequence: TGCAGTGCTATCGGCTACAATGAGCAGTTCTTC.

CDR3 sequence: CASSRTTGSEETQYF. The CDR3 nucleotides read TGTGCCAGTAGTCGCACCACAGGGTCGGAAGAGACCCAGTACTTC. The chain is built from TRBV19 and TRBJ2-5, with D perhaps TRBD1 (6 bases). The V gene's germline CDR1 is LNHDA and CDR2 SQIVND (reference sequence). CDR3 length: 15 amino acids. Between the trimmed V and J ends, which lost 5 bases and 3 bases, there was a span of 16 bases.

The rearrangement joins TRBV30 to TRBJ1-4, with D possibly TRBD1 on 5 matching bases. The germline V gene encodes CDR1 GTSNPN and CDR2 SVGIG (reference sequence). Trimming cost V 0 bases and J 7 bases, with 12 bases left between them. CDR3 length: 14 amino acids. The CDR3 protein is CAWSVGQGSEKLFF. CDR3 in DNA: TGTGCCTGGAGTGTAGGGCAGGGAAGTGAAAAACTGTTTTTT.

Turning to this clone: Other nucleotide sequences in the sample specify the same CDR3. CDR3 sequence reads: CASSVGQGQETQYF. CDR3 nucleotide sequence: TGTGCCAGCAGCGTTGGACAGGGTCAAGAGACCCAGTACTTC. The rearrangement links TRBV9 to TRBJ2-5, with TRBD1 identical over 8 bases. Germline CDR1 is SGDLS and CDR2 is YYNGEE. The CDR3 spans 14 residues. V shed 2 bases, J shed 2 bases, and the junction held 2 bases outside the gene matches. The variable domain in full, completed from reference TRBV9 and TRBJ2-5, reads DSGVTQTPKHLITATGQRVTLRCSPRSGDLSVYWYQQSLDQGLQFLIQYYNGEERAKGNILERFSAQQFPDLHSELNLSSLELGDSALYFCASSVGQGQETQYFGPGTRLLVL.

CDR3 residues: CASRSGQSHPQHF. As DNA, the CDR3 is TGTGCCAGCAGAAGTGGGCAGAGTCATCCCCAGCATTTT. The rearrangement joins TRBV27 to TRBJ1-5, with D unclear. CDR1 and CDR2 (germline): MNHEY, SMNVEV (reference sequence). This CDR3 has 13 amino acids. The V end was cut by 6 bases, the J end by 10 bases, with 16 bases between.

This clone was observed a single time. This rearrangement joins TRBV7-6 to TRBJ2-3; TRBD2 aligns across 13 bases. The CDR3 runs 16 residues. J was trimmed by 5 bases and V by 4 bases; bases with no gene match: 6. The germline CDR1 and CDR2 sequences are SGHVS and FNYEAQ. The CDR3 spells CASSSTGTSGVDTQYF. DNA for the CDR3: TGTGCCAGCAGCTCTACGGGGACTAGCGGGGTAGATACGCAGTATTTT.